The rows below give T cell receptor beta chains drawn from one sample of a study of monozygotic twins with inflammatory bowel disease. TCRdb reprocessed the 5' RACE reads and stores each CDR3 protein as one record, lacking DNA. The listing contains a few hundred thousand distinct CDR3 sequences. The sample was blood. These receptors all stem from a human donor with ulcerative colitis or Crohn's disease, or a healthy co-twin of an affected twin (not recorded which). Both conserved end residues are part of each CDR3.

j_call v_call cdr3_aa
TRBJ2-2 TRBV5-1 CASSLSTGELFF
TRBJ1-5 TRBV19 CASTTLGSNNQPQHF
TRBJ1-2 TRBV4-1 CASSQDGAGYGYTF
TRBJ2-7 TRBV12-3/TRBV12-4 CASSPGTGISSYEQYF
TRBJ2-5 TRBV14 CASSVWTGIQETQYF
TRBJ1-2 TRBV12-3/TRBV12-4 CASSFGEGQGIYGYTF
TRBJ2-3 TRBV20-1 CSATSGSTDTQYF
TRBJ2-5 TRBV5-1 CASSPGLTAYQETQYF
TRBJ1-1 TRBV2 CASRLQNTEAFF
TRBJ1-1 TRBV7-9 CASNPGLNTEAFF
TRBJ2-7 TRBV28 CASSLGGLYEQYF
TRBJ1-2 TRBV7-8 CASSAGPSGGYTF
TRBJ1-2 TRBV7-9 CASSPGTGGPNYGYTF
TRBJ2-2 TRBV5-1 CASSPSGGAVDTGELFF
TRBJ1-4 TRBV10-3 CAISDTTNEKLFF
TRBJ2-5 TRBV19 CASSLWGTQETQYF
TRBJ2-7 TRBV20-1 CSARKTGDYEQYF
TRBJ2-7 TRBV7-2 CASSSLGTTEQYF
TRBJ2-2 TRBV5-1 CASSLFPAGGTGELFF
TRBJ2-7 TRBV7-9 CASSLSGTKQYF
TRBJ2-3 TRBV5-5 CASSLGVLADTQYF
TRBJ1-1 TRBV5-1 CASSSLRGNTEAFF
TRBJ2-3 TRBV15 CATSRENPVEGTDTQYF
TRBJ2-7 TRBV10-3 CAISESQRGFYEQYF